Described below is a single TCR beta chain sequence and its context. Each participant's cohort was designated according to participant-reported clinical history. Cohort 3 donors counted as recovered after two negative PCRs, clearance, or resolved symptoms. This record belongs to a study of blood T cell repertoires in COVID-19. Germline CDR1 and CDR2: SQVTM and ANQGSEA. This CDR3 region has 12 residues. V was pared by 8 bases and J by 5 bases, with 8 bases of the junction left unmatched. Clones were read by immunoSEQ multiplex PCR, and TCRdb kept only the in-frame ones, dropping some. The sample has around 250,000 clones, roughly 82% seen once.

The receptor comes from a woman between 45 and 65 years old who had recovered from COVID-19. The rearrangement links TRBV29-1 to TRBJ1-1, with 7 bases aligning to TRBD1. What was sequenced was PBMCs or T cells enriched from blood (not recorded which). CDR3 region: CSTRQGETEAFF. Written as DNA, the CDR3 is TGCAGCACCAGACAGGGAGAAACTGAAGCTTTCTTT.